This entry concerns a single T cell receptor beta chain. The antigen remains unidentified. This sample is part of a study of T cell responses to AZD1222 COVID-19 vaccine. Study details: Investigators merged groups given second doses at roughly 4 or roughly 12 weeks. Study-wide results and limits: Repertoires were obtained solely post-peak T cell response. White British people made up most donors, females outnumbered males, and clonal diversity was possibly underestimated.

The CDR3 is 14 residues long. Looked up from germline, CDR1 is KGHDR and CDR2 is SFDVKD. V lost 3 bases to trimming and J lost 8 bases, with 15 bases between them. TCRdb keeps only in-frame clones here, not all; method: immunoSEQ multiplex PCR. The sample shows around 76,000 clones, 70% to 90% of them seen only once. This clonotype was sampled from an adult in good health. J is TRBJ1-2 and V is TRBV24-1, with TRBD1 as a possible D gene (5 bases). This specimen consisted of peripheral blood, obtained on day 0 of AZD1222 vaccination. In DNA form, the CDR3 reads TGTGCCACCAGTGATGGGCAATTTACAGGCGGCTACACCTTC. Its translation is CATSDGQFTGGYTF.